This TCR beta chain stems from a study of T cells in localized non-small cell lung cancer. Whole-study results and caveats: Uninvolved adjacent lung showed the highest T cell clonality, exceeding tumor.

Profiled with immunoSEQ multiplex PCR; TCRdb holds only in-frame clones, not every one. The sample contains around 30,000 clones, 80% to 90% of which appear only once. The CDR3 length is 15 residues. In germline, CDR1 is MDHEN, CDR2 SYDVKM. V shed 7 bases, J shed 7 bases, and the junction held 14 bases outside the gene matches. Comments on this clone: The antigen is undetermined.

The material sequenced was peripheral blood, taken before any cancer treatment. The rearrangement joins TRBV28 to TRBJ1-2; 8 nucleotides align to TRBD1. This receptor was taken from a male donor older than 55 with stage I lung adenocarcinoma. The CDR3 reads CASTGTPGGRAGYTF. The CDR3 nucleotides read TGTGCCAGCACGGGTACCCCAGGGGGCCGGGCTGGCTACACCTTC.